What follows describes a single T cell receptor (beta chain). No antigen is known for it. Mismatch with germline at one junction end may stem from a read error. The CDR3 totals 15 residues. CDR1 and CDR2 (germline): SGHTA, FQGNSA. The data were obtained in a study of immune cell composition in non-small cell lung cancer. Broader study findings: 60% to 75% of squamous and 25% to 35% of adenocarcinoma cases had tumour-associated clones >0.5%. No significant correlation existed between pack-years smoked and tumour clonality. Shared sequences between tumour-reactive and dominant in vivo clones were not proven. Lung adenocarcinomas had lower top 10 clone scores and clonality than squamous tumours.

Profiling relied on immunoSEQ multiplex PCR, and the TCRdb table lists in-frame clones only, not all of them. This table has about 4,900 clones, over 65% appearing once. The chain combines TRBV7-2 with TRBJ1-2; 10 nucleotides align to TRBD1. Sequencing was done on a sample of lung tumor tissue. The TCR was taken from a human donor with non-small cell lung cancer. The CDR3 nucleotides are TGTGCCAGCAGCCTAGCGACAGGGGGCAACTATGGCTACACCTTC. It specifies CASSLATGGNYGYTF.